Listed here is a single T cell receptor (beta chain). There is no known antigen for this receptor. No much larger clone is present one base from it, and per-base qualities are unavailable. The sample originates from a study of a mutant IDH1 vaccine in newly diagnosed glioma (dated by TCRdb to the early 2020s). About the investigation overall: In the chemotherapy-containing groups, vaccination started alongside temozolomide cycles, whereas in patients who had radiotherapy alone it started 4-6 weeks after radiotherapy. The approximately 32 treated patients were around 60% male and 37.5% female, with a mean age of around 40 years. Before enrollment, patients had received standard therapy of radiotherapy alone, temozolomide alone, or radiochemotherapy with temozolomide; most received the combination. Visit V12 was the week-35 safety follow-up and visit V13 was the week-47 end of study. Peripheral blood was drawn at six visits: V03 (baseline), V05, V07, V10, V12 and V13. For exploratory analyses, about 25 treated patients had longitudinal TCRB deep sequencing done wherever samples were available. General study outcomes and caveats: It was noted by the authors that analyses of patient blood samples could not be reproduced owing to sample limitations. Changes in the top peripheral T cell clonotypes picked up by TCRB sequencing did not appear to be linked to pseudoprogression. Across multiple MHC alleles, vaccine-induced immune responses were seen in just over 90% of patients. Selection of PBMC samples for TCRB deep sequencing was based on availability.

The V end loses 2 bases and the J end loses 0 bases, and a stretch of 13 bases separates them. The germline V gene (reference sequence) yields MNHEY for CDR1 and SMNVEV for CDR2. The CDR3 starts with the cysteine, ends with the phenylalanine, and has 16 residues. Only CDR3 DNA remains: 48 bases, in frame from the first base. The time point label corresponds to: week 47, end of study. Each vaccine dose was 300 ug of a 20-mer mutant IDH1 peptide in Montanide, given subcutaneously with topical imiquimod. Patients were given eight vaccinations, in weeks 1, 3, 5, 7, 11, 15, 19 and 23, which matched visits V03 through V10. Newly diagnosed WHO grade 3 or 4 IDH1-mutant astrocytomas showing loss of nuclear ATRX were present in the donors. The samples were drawn from NOA16, a multicentre, single-arm, open-label phase I trial in Germany that tested a mutant IDH1 peptide vaccine in humans for the first time. Genomic DNA for TCRB sequencing was extracted from EDTA blood using the DNeasy Blood and Tissue Kit.

The protocol used for the library was the immunoSEQ multiplex PCR assay. Rearranged TCR beta chain sequences were amplified using the hsTCRB Kit according to the manufacturer's protocol. Sequencing of TCRB libraries was carried out on an Illumina MiSeq. Under the source paper's analysis protocol: Demultiplexing, trimming and gene mapping were performed with the kit vendor's proprietary platform. This is the immuneACCESS table as TCRdb keeps it, with only in-frame sequences that have V and J called. A part of the clones is gone; compared with another copy, unresolved V genes explain less than half, and the rest is unexplained. V and J calls and clone size are as listed in that table; D and trimming were resolved from the DNA. Across this sample there are 50,000 to 55,000 clones, with around three fifths seen only once. The ten largest clones take up about 5% of the sample.

This receptor was obtained from a man aged 35-49 years with glioma. Some clones in this sample may be carry-over from other donors' samples. The rearranged chain carries TRBV27 and TRBJ2-5, with an unclear D gene assignment. The sample was peripheral blood mononuclear cells (PBMCs), taken from a glioma patient whose treatment included an IDH1 peptide vaccine. CDR3 loop: CASSLRPPQYQETQYF. The DNA is as follows: TGTGCCAGCAGTTTACGGCCACCACAGTACCAAGAGACCCAGTACTTC.